Listed below are T cell receptor beta chains from one sample, sequenced in a study of cytomegalovirus exposure and HLA in healthy donors. Only in-frame clones appear in the TCRdb table, and some are missing; sequencing was by immunoSEQ multiplex PCR. The sample lists about 180,000 clones; about 80% were seen once. Input material: PBMCs. These receptors originate from a man in his 60s in good health and CMV-seronegative. Both conserved end residues are part of each CDR3. The order of the fields is D gene, J gene, V gene, CDR3 length, clone size, CDR3 DNA, CDR3 protein. D genes are given only for firm matches. Clone size is given for some rows only: seen once, a few or many times, or a class if the clone is expanded.

d_call: TRBD1; j_call: TRBJ1-1; v_call: TRBV5-1; cdr3_length: 14; clone_size: -; cdr3_nt: TGCGCCAGCAGCCAACAGGGGGATCGGACTGAAGCTTTCTTT; cdr3_aa: CASSQQGDRTEAFF
d_call: TRBD1; j_call: TRBJ1-4; v_call: TRBV27; cdr3_length: 14; clone_size: -; cdr3_nt: TGTGCCAGCAGTTTAATAGGGGGCAATGAAAAACTGTTTTTT; cdr3_aa: CASSLIGGNEKLFF
d_call: TRBD1; j_call: TRBJ2-7; v_call: TRBV9; cdr3_length: 15; clone_size: few; cdr3_nt: TGTGCCAGCAGCCCGCGACAGGGGGCTGAGTACGAGCAGTACTTC; cdr3_aa: CASSPRQGAEYEQYF
d_call: -; j_call: TRBJ2-5; v_call: TRBV11-2; cdr3_length: 13; clone_size: -; cdr3_nt: TGTGCCAGCAGCTTTGGGGGGCAAGAGACCCAGTACTTC; cdr3_aa: CASSFGGQETQYF
d_call: -; j_call: TRBJ2-7; v_call: TRBV27; cdr3_length: 16; clone_size: -; cdr3_nt: TGTGCCAGCAGTTTAGGGGCAATATCTTCCATGAACGAGCAGTACTTC; cdr3_aa: CASSLGAISSMNEQYF
d_call: TRBD1; j_call: TRBJ1-2; v_call: TRBV7-2; cdr3_length: 14; clone_size: few; cdr3_nt: TGTGCCAGCAGCTTGGGGGACAGGCTCTATGGCTACACCTTC; cdr3_aa: CASSLGDRLYGYTF
d_call: -; j_call: TRBJ2-5; v_call: TRBV5-1; cdr3_length: 14; clone_size: -; cdr3_nt: TGCGCCAGCAGCCCCGGGGGGCTGGGAGAGACCCAGTACTTC; cdr3_aa: CASSPGGLGETQYF
d_call: TRBD1; j_call: TRBJ2-3; v_call: TRBV10-3; cdr3_length: 15; clone_size: -; cdr3_nt: TGTGCCATCAGTGACCCCAGGGGGCAGGGAGATACGCAGTATTTT; cdr3_aa: CAISDPRGQGDTQYF
d_call: -; j_call: TRBJ1-5; v_call: TRBV4-1; cdr3_length: 17; clone_size: -; cdr3_nt: TGCGCCAGCAGCCCACTACCTGTTGGCAGGGCTTTTCAGCCCCAGCATTTT; cdr3_aa: CASSPLPVGRAFQPQHF
d_call: -; j_call: TRBJ2-5; v_call: TRBV7-8; cdr3_length: 12; clone_size: few; cdr3_nt: TGTGCCAGCAGCCTAGCCCGGGAGACCCAGTACTTC; cdr3_aa: CASSLARETQYF
d_call: TRBD1; j_call: TRBJ2-4; v_call: TRBV11-2; cdr3_length: 19; clone_size: -; cdr3_nt: TGTGCCAGCAGCCCCCATCGGGACAGTACAGATCTAGCCAAAAACATTCAGTACTTC; cdr3_aa: CASSPHRDSTDLAKNIQYF
d_call: TRBD1; j_call: TRBJ1-5; v_call: TRBV28; cdr3_length: 15; clone_size: -; cdr3_nt: TGTGCCAGCAGTCCCCGGACAGGGTTGATTCAGCCCCAGCATTTT; cdr3_aa: CASSPRTGLIQPQHF
d_call: TRBD1; j_call: TRBJ2-1; v_call: TRBV11-1; cdr3_length: 16; clone_size: -; cdr3_nt: TGTGCCAGCAGTCTTGGACAGGGACGCATGGGCAATGAGCAGTTCTTC; cdr3_aa: CASSLGQGRMGNEQFF
d_call: TRBD1; j_call: TRBJ2-7; v_call: TRBV28; cdr3_length: 14; clone_size: -; cdr3_nt: TGTGCCAGCAGGATCGACAGGGGGGGTTACGAGCAGTACTTC; cdr3_aa: CASRIDRGGYEQYF
d_call: -; j_call: TRBJ1-1; v_call: TRBV5-1; cdr3_length: 16; clone_size: -; cdr3_nt: TGCGCCAGCAGCACTGGCCATCGGGGGGCGGACACTGAAGCTTTCTTT; cdr3_aa: CASSTGHRGADTEAFF
d_call: TRBD1; j_call: TRBJ2-1; v_call: TRBV5-6; cdr3_length: 18; clone_size: -; cdr3_nt: TGTGCCAGCAGCTCCTTAAACACAGGGGGATCTACAAGGAATGAGCAGTTCTTC; cdr3_aa: CASSSLNTGGSTRNEQFF
d_call: -; j_call: TRBJ1-6; v_call: TRBV5-1; cdr3_length: 14; clone_size: -; cdr3_nt: TGCGCCAGCAGCTTGGACAGGGTAGGGTCACCCCTCCACTTT; cdr3_aa: CASSLDRVGSPLHF
d_call: -; j_call: TRBJ1-6; v_call: TRBV11-2; cdr3_length: 16; clone_size: -; cdr3_nt: TGTGCCAGCAGCTTAGGACAAGGCCCATATAATTCACCCCTCCACTTT; cdr3_aa: CASSLGQGPYNSPLHF
d_call: TRBD1; j_call: TRBJ1-4; v_call: TRBV2; cdr3_length: 14; clone_size: -; cdr3_nt: TGTGCCAGCAGGCCGGGACAGTTAAATGAAAAACTGTTTTTT; cdr3_aa: CASRPGQLNEKLFF
d_call: -; j_call: TRBJ2-5; v_call: TRBV10-3; cdr3_length: 14; clone_size: -; cdr3_nt: TGTGCCATCAGATCGGACAGGGAGGGAGAGACCCAGTACTTC; cdr3_aa: CAIRSDREGETQYF
d_call: -; j_call: TRBJ2-5; v_call: TRBV5-6; cdr3_length: 15; clone_size: -; cdr3_nt: TGTGCCAGCAGCTTCGCCCGCAGGTTACAAGAGACCCAGTACTTC; cdr3_aa: CASSFARRLQETQYF
d_call: -; j_call: TRBJ2-7; v_call: TRBV5-5; cdr3_length: 13; clone_size: -; cdr3_nt: TGTGCCAGCAGCTCAGCAGGGGATAACGAGCAGTACTTC; cdr3_aa: CASSSAGDNEQYF
d_call: TRBD2; j_call: TRBJ2-2; v_call: TRBV5-1; cdr3_length: 16; clone_size: -; cdr3_nt: TGCGCCAGCACCCTATCTAGCGGGGGGACCCCCGGGGAGCTGTTTTTT; cdr3_aa: CASTLSSGGTPGELFF
d_call: -; j_call: TRBJ2-2; v_call: TRBV9; cdr3_length: 16; clone_size: -; cdr3_nt: TGTGCCAGCAGCGTAGTTTCTGGGCCGAACACCGGGGAGCTGTTTTTT; cdr3_aa: CASSVVSGPNTGELFF
d_call: -; j_call: TRBJ1-4; v_call: TRBV5-1; cdr3_length: 18; clone_size: -; cdr3_nt: TGCGCCAGCAGCTTTCTCGCCATAGGGGTGGGAACTAATGAAAAACTGTTTTTT; cdr3_aa: CASSFLAIGVGTNEKLFF
d_call: TRBD1; j_call: TRBJ2-3; v_call: TRBV10-1; cdr3_length: 13; clone_size: -; cdr3_nt: TGCGCCAGCAGTGGACAGGGGGCGGATACGCAGTATTTT; cdr3_aa: CASSGQGADTQYF
d_call: -; j_call: TRBJ1-3; v_call: TRBV6-5; cdr3_length: 15; clone_size: few; cdr3_nt: TGTGCCAGCAGCAAACTCGGGACAACTGGAAACACCATATATTTT; cdr3_aa: CASSKLGTTGNTIYF
d_call: TRBD2; j_call: TRBJ2-7; v_call: TRBV9; cdr3_length: 15; clone_size: once; cdr3_nt: TGTGCCAGCAGCGCAGGGACTAGCGGGAATAACGAGCAGTACTTC; cdr3_aa: CASSAGTSGNNEQYF
d_call: TRBD1; j_call: TRBJ2-2; v_call: TRBV6-5; cdr3_length: 16; clone_size: -; cdr3_nt: TGTGCCAGCAGTTATTTGGGACAGGGGAACACCGGGGAGCTGTTTTTT; cdr3_aa: CASSYLGQGNTGELFF
d_call: -; j_call: TRBJ1-2; v_call: TRBV6-1; cdr3_length: 11; clone_size: -; cdr3_nt: TGTGCCAGCCTGGACACCGGCGGCTACACCTTC; cdr3_aa: CASLDTGGYTF
d_call: -; j_call: TRBJ2-1; v_call: TRBV7-3; cdr3_length: 16; clone_size: -; cdr3_nt: TGTGCCAGCAGCTTTGTTAGCCTAAAGGAACACAATGAGCAGTTCTTC; cdr3_aa: CASSFVSLKEHNEQFF
d_call: -; j_call: TRBJ2-6; v_call: TRBV20-1; cdr3_length: 11; clone_size: -; cdr3_nt: TGCAGTGCCAGGATGACCAACGTCCTGACTTTC; cdr3_aa: CSARMTNVLTF
d_call: -; j_call: TRBJ1-2; v_call: TRBV10-3; cdr3_length: 15; clone_size: -; cdr3_nt: TGTGCCATCAGTGACCCCCGGGAAGGGCAAAGAGGCTACACCTTC; cdr3_aa: CAISDPREGQRGYTF
d_call: -; j_call: TRBJ2-2; v_call: TRBV7-8; cdr3_length: 14; clone_size: -; cdr3_nt: TGTGCCAGCAGCACCGGGACTGACACCGGGGAGCTGTTTTTT; cdr3_aa: CASSTGTDTGELFF
d_call: TRBD1; j_call: TRBJ2-7; v_call: TRBV27; cdr3_length: 17; clone_size: few; cdr3_nt: TGTGCCAGCAGTTCGACAGGGGGCACTAGCGGACCCTACGAGCAGTACTTC; cdr3_aa: CASSSTGGTSGPYEQYF
d_call: TRBD1; j_call: TRBJ1-1; v_call: TRBV14; cdr3_length: 15; clone_size: -; cdr3_nt: TGTGCCAGCAGCCAAGATTGGACAGGGAACACTGAAGCTTTCTTT; cdr3_aa: CASSQDWTGNTEAFF
d_call: TRBD1; j_call: TRBJ1-1; v_call: TRBV5-1; cdr3_length: 16; clone_size: -; cdr3_nt: TGCGCCAGCAGCTTGAAGCCGGGACAGGGGAACACTGAAGCTTTCTTT; cdr3_aa: CASSLKPGQGNTEAFF
d_call: -; j_call: TRBJ2-1; v_call: TRBV7-2; cdr3_length: 11; clone_size: -; cdr3_nt: TGTGCCAGCAGCCAGAACGATGAGCAGTTCTTC; cdr3_aa: CASSQNDEQFF
d_call: -; j_call: TRBJ2-3; v_call: TRBV7-9; cdr3_length: 17; clone_size: -; cdr3_nt: TGTGCCAGCAGCCGCTCTGGGGCAGCTCGGGGCACAGATACGCAGTATTTT; cdr3_aa: CASSRSGAARGTDTQYF
d_call: -; j_call: TRBJ2-3; v_call: TRBV10-3; cdr3_length: 14; clone_size: -; cdr3_nt: TGTGCCATCAGTGAAGGAGGGGCACGAGATACGCAGTATTTT; cdr3_aa: CAISEGGARDTQYF
d_call: TRBD2; j_call: TRBJ2-2; v_call: TRBV28; cdr3_length: 16; clone_size: -; cdr3_nt: TGTGCCAGCAGCACCCTGGTCACTAGCGGCACCGGGGAGCTGTTTTTT; cdr3_aa: CASSTLVTSGTGELFF
d_call: TRBD1; j_call: TRBJ2-5; v_call: TRBV27; cdr3_length: 15; clone_size: -; cdr3_nt: TGTGCCAGCCGAAACCCGGGACAGGGCCGGGAGACCCAGTACTTC; cdr3_aa: CASRNPGQGRETQYF
d_call: TRBD1; j_call: TRBJ1-2; v_call: TRBV6-1; cdr3_length: 14; clone_size: -; cdr3_nt: TGTGCCAGCCTGGGGGACAGGGGCTGGTATGGCTACACCTTC; cdr3_aa: CASLGDRGWYGYTF
d_call: TRBD1; j_call: TRBJ1-2; v_call: TRBV5-1; cdr3_length: 15; clone_size: -; cdr3_nt: TGCGCCAGCAGCCCCGGGACAGGGGGCGACTATGGCTACACCTTC; cdr3_aa: CASSPGTGGDYGYTF
d_call: TRBD1; j_call: TRBJ2-2; v_call: TRBV6-1; cdr3_length: 15; clone_size: -; cdr3_nt: TGTGCCAGCAGTGTACAGGGGAGAGTCCCCGGGGAGCTGTTTTTT; cdr3_aa: CASSVQGRVPGELFF
d_call: TRBD1; j_call: TRBJ1-5; v_call: TRBV5-1; cdr3_length: 15; clone_size: -; cdr3_nt: TGCGCCAGCAGCTTGGGACAGGGCCCCAATCAGCCCCAGCATTTT; cdr3_aa: CASSLGQGPNQPQHF
d_call: -; j_call: TRBJ2-1; v_call: TRBV19; cdr3_length: 14; clone_size: -; cdr3_nt: TGTGCCAGTAGTATCCCTAGCAGGTACAATGAGCAGTTCTTC; cdr3_aa: CASSIPSRYNEQFF
d_call: TRBD1; j_call: TRBJ2-7; v_call: TRBV6-1; cdr3_length: 16; clone_size: -; cdr3_nt: TGTGCCAGCAGTGAAGCCCGGGGACAGGGCTCCTACGAGCAGTACTTC; cdr3_aa: CASSEARGQGSYEQYF
d_call: -; j_call: TRBJ1-4; v_call: TRBV10-2; cdr3_length: 14; clone_size: -; cdr3_nt: TGCGCCAGCAGTGATTGGGGGCTCGGGGAAAAACTGTTTTTT; cdr3_aa: CASSDWGLGEKLFF
d_call: TRBD1; j_call: TRBJ2-7; v_call: TRBV18; cdr3_length: 16; clone_size: once; cdr3_nt: TGTGCCAGCTCACCACCGTCTGAGACAGGGGTTTACGAGCAGTACTTC; cdr3_aa: CASSPPSETGVYEQYF
d_call: TRBD1; j_call: TRBJ2-5; v_call: TRBV6-1; cdr3_length: 14; clone_size: -; cdr3_nt: TGTGCCAGCAGTGAACAGGGGGCGCCGGAGACCCAGTACTTC; cdr3_aa: CASSEQGAPETQYF
d_call: TRBD1; j_call: TRBJ1-4; v_call: TRBV6-5; cdr3_length: 14; clone_size: -; cdr3_nt: TGTGCCAGCAGGAAGGGGACAGGGGTGGAAAAACTGTTTTTT; cdr3_aa: CASRKGTGVEKLFF
d_call: TRBD2; j_call: TRBJ2-7; v_call: TRBV30; cdr3_length: 14; clone_size: -; cdr3_nt: TGTGCCTGGAAAACCGGGACTAGCGTCGAAGAGCAGTACTTC; cdr3_aa: CAWKTGTSVEEQYF
d_call: TRBD1; j_call: TRBJ2-1; v_call: TRBV2; cdr3_length: 16; clone_size: -; cdr3_nt: TGTGCCAGCAGTGAAATCGCAGGGGGAACCTACAATGAGCAGTTCTTC; cdr3_aa: CASSEIAGGTYNEQFF
d_call: TRBD1; j_call: TRBJ2-7; v_call: TRBV5-1; cdr3_length: 14; clone_size: -; cdr3_nt: TGCGCCAGCAGCTTGGGGACAGGGCGGCACGAGCAGTACTTC; cdr3_aa: CASSLGTGRHEQYF
d_call: -; j_call: TRBJ1-1; v_call: TRBV27; cdr3_length: 14; clone_size: -; cdr3_nt: TGTGCCAGCCGGCCAACCAGGGTGAACACTGAAGCTTTCTTT; cdr3_aa: CASRPTRVNTEAFF
d_call: TRBD1; j_call: TRBJ2-7; v_call: TRBV4-1; cdr3_length: 16; clone_size: -; cdr3_nt: TGCGCCAGCAGCCAAAACCCCTCCGGGACAGGCTACGAGCAGTACTTC; cdr3_aa: CASSQNPSGTGYEQYF
d_call: -; j_call: TRBJ2-1; v_call: TRBV5-6; cdr3_length: 16; clone_size: -; cdr3_nt: TGTGCCAGCAGCCCATATTTGCTAGCAAGGTACAATGAGCAGTTCTTC; cdr3_aa: CASSPYLLARYNEQFF
d_call: -; j_call: TRBJ2-7; v_call: TRBV29-1; cdr3_length: 11; clone_size: -; cdr3_nt: TGCAGCGCGCTCCGGGACTACGAGCAGTACTTC; cdr3_aa: CSALRDYEQYF